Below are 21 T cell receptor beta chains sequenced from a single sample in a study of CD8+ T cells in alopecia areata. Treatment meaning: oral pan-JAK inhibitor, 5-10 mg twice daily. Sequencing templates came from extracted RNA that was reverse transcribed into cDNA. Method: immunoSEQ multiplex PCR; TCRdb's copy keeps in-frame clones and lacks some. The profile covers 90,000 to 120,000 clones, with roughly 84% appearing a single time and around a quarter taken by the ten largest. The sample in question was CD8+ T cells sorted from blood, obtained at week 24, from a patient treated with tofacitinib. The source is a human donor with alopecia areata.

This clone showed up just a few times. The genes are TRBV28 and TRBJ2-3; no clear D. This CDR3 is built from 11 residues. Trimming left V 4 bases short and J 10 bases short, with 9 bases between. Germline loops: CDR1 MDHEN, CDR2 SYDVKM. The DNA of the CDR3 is TGTGCCAGCAGTTCCCCTTATGCGCAGTATTTT. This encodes CASSSPYAQYF.

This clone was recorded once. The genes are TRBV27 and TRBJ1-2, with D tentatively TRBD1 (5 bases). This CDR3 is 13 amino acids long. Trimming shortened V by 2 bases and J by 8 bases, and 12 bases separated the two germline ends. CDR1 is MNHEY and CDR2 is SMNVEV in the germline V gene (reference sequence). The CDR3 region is CASSLVLGVGYTF. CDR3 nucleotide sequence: TGTGCCAGCAGTTTAGTCCTAGGGGTCGGCTACACCTTC.

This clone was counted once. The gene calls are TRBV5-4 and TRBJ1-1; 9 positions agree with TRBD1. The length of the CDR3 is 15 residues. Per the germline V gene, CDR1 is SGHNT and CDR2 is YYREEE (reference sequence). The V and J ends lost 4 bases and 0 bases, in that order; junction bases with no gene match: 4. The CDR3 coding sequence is TGTGCCAGCAGCGCGGGACAGGGATTGAACACTGAAGCTTTCTTT. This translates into CASSAGQGLNTEAFF.

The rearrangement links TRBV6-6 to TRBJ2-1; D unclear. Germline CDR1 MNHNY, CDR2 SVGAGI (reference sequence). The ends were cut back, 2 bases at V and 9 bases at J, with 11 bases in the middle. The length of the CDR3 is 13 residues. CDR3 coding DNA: TGTGCCAGCAGTTACGGGGATGGCGGTGAGCAGTTCTTC. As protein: CASSYGDGGEQFF.

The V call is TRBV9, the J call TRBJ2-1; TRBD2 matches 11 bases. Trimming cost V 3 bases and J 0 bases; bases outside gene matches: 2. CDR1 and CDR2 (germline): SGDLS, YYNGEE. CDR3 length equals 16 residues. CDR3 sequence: CASSATSGDSYNEQFF. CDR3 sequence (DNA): TGTGCCAGCAGCGCGACTAGCGGGGACTCCTACAATGAGCAGTTCTTC.

The chain's CDR3 is CASSIDTGGNTGELFF. CDR3 DNA sequence: TGTGCCAGTAGTATAGACACAGGGGGGAACACCGGGGAGCTGTTTTTT. The genes are TRBV19 and TRBJ2-2; 8 bases map to TRBD1. Per the germline V gene, CDR1 is LNHDA and CDR2 is SQIVND (reference sequence). The CDR3 sequence is 16 residues long. V gave up 0 bases and J gave up 1 base; unmatched junction bases: 1.

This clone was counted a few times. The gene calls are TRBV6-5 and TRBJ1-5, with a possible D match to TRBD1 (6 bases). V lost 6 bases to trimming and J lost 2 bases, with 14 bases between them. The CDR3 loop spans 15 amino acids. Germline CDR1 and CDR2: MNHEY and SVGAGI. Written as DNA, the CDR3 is TGTGCCAGCAGCCCAATAGGGGGGGGCAATCAGCCCCAGCATTTT. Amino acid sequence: CASSPIGGGNQPQHF.

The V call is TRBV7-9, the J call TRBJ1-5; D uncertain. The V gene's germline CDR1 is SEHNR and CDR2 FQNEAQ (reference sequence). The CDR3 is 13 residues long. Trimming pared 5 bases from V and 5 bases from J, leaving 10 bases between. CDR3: CASSQATDQPQHF. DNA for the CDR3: TGTGCCAGCAGCCAAGCAACAGATCAGCCCCAGCATTTT.

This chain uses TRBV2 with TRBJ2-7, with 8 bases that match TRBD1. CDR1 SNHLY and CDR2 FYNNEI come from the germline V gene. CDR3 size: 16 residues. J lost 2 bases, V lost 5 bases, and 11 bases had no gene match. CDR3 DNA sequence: TGTGCCAGCAGTTTCCCTACCGGGACAGGAGCCTACGAGCAGTACTTC. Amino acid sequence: CASSFPTGTGAYEQYF.

Written as DNA, the CDR3 is TGTGCCAGCAGCTTAGGGGTGGGAGAGACCCAGTACTTC. Encoded protein: CASSLGVGETQYF. J is TRBJ2-5 and V is TRBV7-2; D is ambiguous. The V and J ends lost 1 base and 4 bases respectively, with 7 bases between them. The CDR3 runs to 13 residues. Germline V gene sequence: CDR1 SGHTA, CDR2 FQGNSA.

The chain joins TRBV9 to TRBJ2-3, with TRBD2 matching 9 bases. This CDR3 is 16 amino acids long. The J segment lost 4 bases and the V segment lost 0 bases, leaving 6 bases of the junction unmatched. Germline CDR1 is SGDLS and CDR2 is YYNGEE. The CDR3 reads CASSVASGGLADTQYF. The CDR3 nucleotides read TGTGCCAGCAGCGTAGCAAGCGGGGGGTTAGCAGATACGCAGTATTTT.

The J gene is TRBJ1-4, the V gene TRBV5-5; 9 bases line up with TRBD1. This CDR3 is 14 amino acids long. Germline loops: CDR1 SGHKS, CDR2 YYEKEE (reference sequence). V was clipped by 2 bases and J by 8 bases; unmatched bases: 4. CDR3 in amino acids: CASSLTGGDEKLFF. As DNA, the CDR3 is TGTGCCAGCAGCTTAACAGGGGGCGACGAAAAACTGTTTTTT. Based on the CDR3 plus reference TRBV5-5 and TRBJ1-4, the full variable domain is DAGVTQSPTHLIKTRGQQVTLRCSPISGHKSVSWYQQVLGQGPQFIFQYYEKEERGRGNFPDRFSARQFPNYSSELNVNALLLGDSALYLCASSLTGGDEKLFFGSGTQLSVL.

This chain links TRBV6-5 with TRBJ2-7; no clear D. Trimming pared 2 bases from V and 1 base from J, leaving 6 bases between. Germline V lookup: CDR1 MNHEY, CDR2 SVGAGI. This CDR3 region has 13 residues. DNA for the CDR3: TGTGCCAGCAGTTACGGGTTTTCCTACGAGCAGTACTTC. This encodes CASSYGFSYEQYF.

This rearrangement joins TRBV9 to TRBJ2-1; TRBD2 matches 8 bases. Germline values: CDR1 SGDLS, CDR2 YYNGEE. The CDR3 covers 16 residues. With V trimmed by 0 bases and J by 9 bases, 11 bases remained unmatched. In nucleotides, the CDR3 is TGTGCCAGCAGCGTAGAGGGTAGCGGGGTACCTAGTGAGCAGTTCTTC. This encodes CASSVEGSGVPSEQFF.

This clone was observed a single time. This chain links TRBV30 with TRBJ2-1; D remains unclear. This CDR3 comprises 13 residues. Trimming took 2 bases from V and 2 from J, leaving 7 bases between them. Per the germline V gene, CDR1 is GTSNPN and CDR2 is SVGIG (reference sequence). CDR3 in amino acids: CAWSQGTYNEQFF. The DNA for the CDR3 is TGTGCCTGGAGTCAAGGGACCTACAATGAGCAGTTCTTC. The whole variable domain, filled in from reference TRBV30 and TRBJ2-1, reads SQTIHQWPATLVQPVGSPLSLECTVEGTSNPNLYWYRQAAGRGLQLLFYSVGIGQISSEVPQNLSASRPQDRQFILSSKKLLLSDSGFYLCAWSQGTYNEQFFGPGTRLTVL.

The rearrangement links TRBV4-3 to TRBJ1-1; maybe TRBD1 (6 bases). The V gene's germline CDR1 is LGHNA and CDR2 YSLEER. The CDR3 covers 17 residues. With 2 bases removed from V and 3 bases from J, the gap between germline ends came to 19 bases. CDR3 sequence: CASSQLPGDIMDTEAFF. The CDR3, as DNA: TGCGCCAGCAGCCAACTTCCAGGGGACATCATGGACACTGAAGCTTTCTTT.

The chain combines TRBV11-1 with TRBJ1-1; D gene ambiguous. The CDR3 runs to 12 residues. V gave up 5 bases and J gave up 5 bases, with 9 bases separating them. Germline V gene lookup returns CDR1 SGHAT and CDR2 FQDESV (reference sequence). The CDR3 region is CASSQPGTEAFF. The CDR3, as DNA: TGTGCCAGCAGCCAGCCGGGAACTGAAGCTTTCTTT. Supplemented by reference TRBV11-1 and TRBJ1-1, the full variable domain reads EAEVAQSPRYKITEKSQAVAFWCDPISGHATLYWYRQILGQGPELLVQFQDESVVDDSQLPKDRFSAERLKGVDSTLKIQPAELGDSAMYLCASSQPGTEAFFGQGTRLTVV.

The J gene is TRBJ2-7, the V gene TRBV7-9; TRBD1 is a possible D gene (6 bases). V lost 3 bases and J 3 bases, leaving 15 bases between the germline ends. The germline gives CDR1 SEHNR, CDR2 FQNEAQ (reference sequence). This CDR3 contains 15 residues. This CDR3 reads CASSFVGGRDYEQYF. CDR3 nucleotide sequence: TGTGCCAGCAGCTTTGTTGGGGGCAGAGACTACGAGCAGTACTTC.

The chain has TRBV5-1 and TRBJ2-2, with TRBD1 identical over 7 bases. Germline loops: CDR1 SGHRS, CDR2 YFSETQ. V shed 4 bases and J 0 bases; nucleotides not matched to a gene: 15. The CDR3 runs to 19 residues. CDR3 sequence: CASSLWGTDLGSNTGELFF. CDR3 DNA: TGCGCCAGCAGCCTATGGGGGACAGACTTAGGATCGAACACCGGGGAGCTGTTTTTT.

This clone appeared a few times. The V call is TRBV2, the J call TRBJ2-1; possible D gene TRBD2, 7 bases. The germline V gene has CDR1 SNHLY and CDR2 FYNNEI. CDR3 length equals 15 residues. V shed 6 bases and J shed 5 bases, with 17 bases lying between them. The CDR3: CASRRGGGMNNEQFF. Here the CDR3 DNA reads TGTGCCAGCAGGAGGGGGGGCGGCATGAACAATGAGCAGTTCTTC.

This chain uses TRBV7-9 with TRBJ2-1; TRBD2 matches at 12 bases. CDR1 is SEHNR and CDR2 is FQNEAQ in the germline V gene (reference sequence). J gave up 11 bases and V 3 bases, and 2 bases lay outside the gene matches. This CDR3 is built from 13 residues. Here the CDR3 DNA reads TGTGCCAGCAGCTTCGGACTAGCGGGGAAGCAGTTCTTC. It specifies CASSFGLAGKQFF.